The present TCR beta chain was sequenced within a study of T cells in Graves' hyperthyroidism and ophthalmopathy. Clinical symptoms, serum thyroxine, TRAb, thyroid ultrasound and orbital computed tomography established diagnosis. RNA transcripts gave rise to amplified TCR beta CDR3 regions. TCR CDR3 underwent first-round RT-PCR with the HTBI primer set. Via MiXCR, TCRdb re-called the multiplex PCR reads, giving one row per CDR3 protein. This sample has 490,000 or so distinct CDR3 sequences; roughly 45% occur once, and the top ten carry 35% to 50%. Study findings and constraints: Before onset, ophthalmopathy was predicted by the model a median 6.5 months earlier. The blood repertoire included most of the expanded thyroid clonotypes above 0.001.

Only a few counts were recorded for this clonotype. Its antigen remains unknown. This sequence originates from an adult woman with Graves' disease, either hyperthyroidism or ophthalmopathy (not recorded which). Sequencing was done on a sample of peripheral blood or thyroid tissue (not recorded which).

In DNA form, the CDR3 reads TGCAGCGTTGAATGGGGGGCTGAGACCCAGTACTTC. Translated, it gives CSVEWGAETQYF. V usage is TRBV29-1 and J usage is TRBJ2-5; D tentatively fits TRBD1 or TRBD2 (6 bases each). The CDR3 sequence is 12 residues long. The V gene's germline CDR1 is SQVTM and CDR2 ANQGSEA. Trimming shortened V by 2 bases and J by 5 bases, and 9 bases separated the two germline ends.